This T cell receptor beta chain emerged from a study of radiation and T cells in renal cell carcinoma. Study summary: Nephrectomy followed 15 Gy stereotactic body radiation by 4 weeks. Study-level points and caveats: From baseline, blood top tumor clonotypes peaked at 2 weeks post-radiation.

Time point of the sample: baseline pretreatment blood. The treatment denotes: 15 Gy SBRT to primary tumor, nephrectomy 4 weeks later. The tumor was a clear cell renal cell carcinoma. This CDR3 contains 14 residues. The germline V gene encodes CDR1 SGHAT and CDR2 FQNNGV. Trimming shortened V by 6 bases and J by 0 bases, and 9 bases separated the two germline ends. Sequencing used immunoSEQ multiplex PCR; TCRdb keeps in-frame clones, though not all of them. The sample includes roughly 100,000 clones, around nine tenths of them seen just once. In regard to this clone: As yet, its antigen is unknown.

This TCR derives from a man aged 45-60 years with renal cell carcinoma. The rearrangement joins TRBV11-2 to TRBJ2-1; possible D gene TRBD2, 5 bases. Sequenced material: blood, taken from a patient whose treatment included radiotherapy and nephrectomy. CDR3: CASSRLTSYNEQFF. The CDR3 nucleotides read TGTGCCAGCAGTAGACTAACCTCCTACAATGAGCAGTTCTTC.